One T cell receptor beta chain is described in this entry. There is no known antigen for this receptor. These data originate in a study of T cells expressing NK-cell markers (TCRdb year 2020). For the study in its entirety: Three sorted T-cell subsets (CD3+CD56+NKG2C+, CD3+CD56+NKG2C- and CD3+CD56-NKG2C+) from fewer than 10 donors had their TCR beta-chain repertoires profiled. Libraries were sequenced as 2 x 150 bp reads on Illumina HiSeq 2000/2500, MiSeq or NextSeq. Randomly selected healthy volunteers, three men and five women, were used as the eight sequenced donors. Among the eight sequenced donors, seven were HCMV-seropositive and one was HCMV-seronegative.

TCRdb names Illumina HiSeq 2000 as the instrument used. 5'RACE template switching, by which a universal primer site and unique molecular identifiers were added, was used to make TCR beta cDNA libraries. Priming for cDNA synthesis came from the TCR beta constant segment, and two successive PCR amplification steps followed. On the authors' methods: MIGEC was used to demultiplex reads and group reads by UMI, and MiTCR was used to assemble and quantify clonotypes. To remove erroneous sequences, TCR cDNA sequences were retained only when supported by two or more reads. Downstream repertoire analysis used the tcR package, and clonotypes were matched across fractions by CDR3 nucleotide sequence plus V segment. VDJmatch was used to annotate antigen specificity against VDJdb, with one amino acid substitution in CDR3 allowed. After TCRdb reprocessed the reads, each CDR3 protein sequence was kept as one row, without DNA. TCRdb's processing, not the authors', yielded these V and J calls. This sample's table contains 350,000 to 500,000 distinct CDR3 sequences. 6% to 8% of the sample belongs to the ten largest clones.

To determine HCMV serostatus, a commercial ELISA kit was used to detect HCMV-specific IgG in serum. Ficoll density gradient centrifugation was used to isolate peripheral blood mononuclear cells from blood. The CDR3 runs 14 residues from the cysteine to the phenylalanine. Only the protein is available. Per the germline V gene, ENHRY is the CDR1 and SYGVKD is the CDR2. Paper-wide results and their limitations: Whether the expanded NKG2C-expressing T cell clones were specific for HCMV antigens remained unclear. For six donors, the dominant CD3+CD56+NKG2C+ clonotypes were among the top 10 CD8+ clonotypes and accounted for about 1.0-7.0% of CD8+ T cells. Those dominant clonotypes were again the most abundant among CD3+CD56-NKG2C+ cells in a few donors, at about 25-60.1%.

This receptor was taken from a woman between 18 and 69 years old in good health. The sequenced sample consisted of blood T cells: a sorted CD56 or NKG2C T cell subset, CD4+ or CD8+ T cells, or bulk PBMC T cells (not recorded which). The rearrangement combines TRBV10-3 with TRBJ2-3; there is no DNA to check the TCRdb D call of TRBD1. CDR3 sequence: CAISDAGGSDTQYF.